This T cell receptor beta chain was captured in a study of siplizumab effects on memory and regulatory T cells. TCRdb's copy holds only in-frame clones and misses some; the assay was immunoSEQ multiplex PCR. The sample lists over 85,000 clones, over 85% occurring once. Germline loops: CDR1 MNHNY, CDR2 SVGAGI (reference sequence). The CDR3 runs 13 residues. V lost 8 bases, J lost 0 bases, and 3 bases stayed unmatched. This sequence joins TRBV6-6 and TRBJ1-2; 7 bases are a match to TRBD1. Sequencing was carried out using CD4+ T cells sorted from blood. This TCR was sampled from a human donor in good health. CDR3 nucleotides: TGTGCCAGCGACAGGGCCCCTAACTATGGCTACACCTTC. It yields the protein CASDRAPNYGYTF.